A single sample is the source of the 5 T cell receptor beta chains below, sequenced in a study of T cell responses to AZD1222 COVID-19 vaccine. Using immunoSEQ multiplex PCR, the repertoire was profiled, and TCRdb retains in-frame clones only, with some absent. This sample has 75,000 to 100,000 clones, with approximately 94% found just once. This material consisted of peripheral blood, taken on day 0 of AZD1222 vaccination. These receptors were collected from an adult in good health.

The CDR3 sequence: CAIREQGANYGYTF. CDR3 DNA: TGTGCCATCAGGGAACAGGGGGCTAACTATGGCTACACCTTC. The V call is TRBV10-3, the J call TRBJ1-2, with TRBD1 matching over 8 bases. CDR1 ENHRY and CDR2 SYGVKD come from the germline V gene. This CDR3 has 14 amino acids. With V trimmed by 6 bases and J by 0 bases, 3 bases remained unmatched.

This chain uses TRBV2 with TRBJ2-2; D is unclear. V was pared by 0 bases and J by 13 bases, with 12 bases between. CDR1 is SNHLY, CDR2 FYNNEI, per germline. The CDR3 sequence is 13 residues long. The chain's CDR3 is CASSEALGSRLFF. The CDR3 coding sequence is TGTGCCAGCAGTGAAGCGTTGGGAAGCCGGCTGTTTTTT.

The chain joins TRBV6-5 to TRBJ1-3, with D possibly matching TRBD1 (5 bases). V lost 0 bases, J lost 1 base, and 10 bases lay in between. The CDR3 is made up of 16 amino acids. Germline loops: CDR1 MNHEY, CDR2 SVGAGI. CDR3 sequence reads: CASSYSRWGSGNTIYF. The CDR3 coding sequence is TGTGCCAGCAGTTACTCGCGATGGGGGTCTGGAAACACCATATATTTT.

This clone was seen a few times. The genes are TRBV14 and TRBJ2-7, with D uncertain. The CDR3 is 17 residues long. Germline CDR1 reads SGHDN; CDR2 reads FVKESK. Trimming took 0 bases from V and 0 from J, leaving 15 bases between them. DNA of the CDR3: TGTGCCAGCAGCCAAGAACGACCGGTCCCTCTCTCCTACGAGCAGTACTTC. Protein: CASSQERPVPLSYEQYF.

This clone was detected only a few times. The chain joins TRBV2 to TRBJ2-2; TRBD2 aligns across 7 bases. The CDR3 sequence is 14 residues long. CDR1 and CDR2 (germline): SNHLY, FYNNEI. Trimming at V came to 5 bases and at J to 6 bases, leaving 6 bases not matched to a gene. The DNA of the CDR3 is TGTGCCAGCAGTTGGGGAGCGGGGTCCGGGGAGCTGTTTTTT. Translation: CASSWGAGSGELFF.